This TCR beta chain derives from a study of vaccination effects on CD4 cells after COVID-19. As to this clone: The antigen is not known.

Trimming stripped 1 base from V and 11 bases from J, with 14 bases between. This CDR3 is 13 amino acids long. From germline, CDR1 is SEHNR and CDR2 FQNEAQ (reference sequence). Repertoires were generated with immunoSEQ multiplex PCR, while TCRdb's copy carries only in-frame clones and drops some. This sample has 55,000 to 65,000 clones, with roughly 80% found just once. Ahead of sequencing, the ViraFEST assay grew antigen-specific CD4+ T cells using viral peptide pools. An approximately nine-day culture period preceded the isolation of CD4+ T cells. The starting material was CD4+ T cells from PBMCs cultured with HCoV-229E spike peptides, obtained before COVID-19 vaccination. The rearrangement joins TRBV7-9 to TRBJ1-1; possibly TRBD1 for D (5 bases). The TCR sequence derives from a human donor who received a COVID-19 vaccine. This chain's CDR3 is CASSLVSGSHAFF. The CDR3 DNA follows: TGTGCCAGCAGCTTAGTCTCAGGGAGCCATGCTTTCTTT.